The clone carrying this TCR beta chain was observed many times. Molecular barcoding with unique molecular identifiers was used for the TCRbeta library. MiXCR, applied by TCRdb to the PCR reads, yields one record per CDR3 protein. The table has more than 200,000 distinct CDR3 sequences, around 9.7% seen once. The sample belongs to a study of T-cell reconstitution after alpha-beta-depleted transplantation in children. The CDR3 spans 12 residues. Germline V lookup: CDR1 DFQATT, CDR2 SNEGSKA (reference sequence). The ends lost 6 bases at V and 3 bases at J; junction bases unmatched: 4. Material: PBMCs from the stem cell graft donor, obtained from the stem cell graft. The sequence was collected from a human donor who donated a stem cell graft to a child with SCID. The V call is TRBV20-1, the J call TRBJ1-1; 7 bases agree with TRBD1. The CDR3, as DNA: TGCAGTGCGGCGGACAGGTACACTGAAGCTTTCTTT. Residues: CSAADRYTEAFF.